These 25 T cell receptor beta chains came from one sample sequenced in a study of blood T cell repertoires in COVID-19. Here immunoSEQ multiplex PCR was the method, and the copy in TCRdb shows in-frame clones only, minus some. The repertoire has about 380,000 clones, about four fifths of them found once; the top ten carry roughly 1.1%. The specimen was peripheral blood. All receptors derive from a human donor with acute or convalescent COVID-19. The donor label of this sample is uncertain.

The chain uses TRBV19 and TRBJ1-2, with no clear D. This CDR3 has 13 residues. Trimming pared 3 bases from V and 4 bases from J, leaving 9 bases between. Germline loops: CDR1 LNHDA, CDR2 SQIVND (reference sequence). The CDR3 sequence is CASSIFGLYGYTF. CDR3 nucleotide sequence: TGTGCCAGTAGTATCTTCGGACTCTATGGCTACACCTTC. The full variable domain, completed using reference TRBV19 and TRBJ1-2, is DGGITQSPKYLFRKEGQNVTLSCEQNLNHDAMYWYRQDPGQGLRLIYYSQIVNDFQKGDIAEGYSVSREKKESFPLTVTSAQKNPTAFYLCASSIFGLYGYTFGSGTRLTVV.

The V call is TRBV30, the J call TRBJ1-1, with unresolved D. Germline values: CDR1 GTSNPN, CDR2 SVGIG (reference sequence). The V end lost 4 bases, the J end lost 8 bases, and 11 bases lay between the germline ends. CDR3 size: 11 residues. In nucleotides, the CDR3 is TGTGCCTGGACCTACGAGGGCGAAGCTTTCTTT. Protein sequence: CAWTYEGEAFF.

This CDR3 reads CSADPGLAGDYSSYNEQFF. CDR3 coding DNA: TGCAGCGCCGATCCCGGACTAGCGGGGGACTATAGCTCCTACAATGAGCAGTTCTTC. This sequence joins TRBV29-1 and TRBJ2-1; 13 nucleotides match TRBD2. V lost 7 bases and J lost 0; bases outside the gene matches: 15. This CDR3 is 19 amino acids long. In germline, CDR1 is SQVTM, CDR2 ANQGSEA.

This chain joins TRBV30 and TRBJ1-1; no clear D gene. Looked up from germline, CDR1 is GTSNPN and CDR2 is SVGIG (reference sequence). This CDR3 comprises 12 residues. Trimming stripped 6 bases from V and 4 bases from J, with 12 bases between. The CDR3 DNA reads TGTGCCTGCTACCGGGGTTTCACTGAAGCTTTCTTT. This encodes CACYRGFTEAFF.

This clone was counted a few times. The chain joins TRBV28 to TRBJ1-5; TRBD1 is a possible D gene (5 bases). Germline CDR1 MDHEN, CDR2 SYDVKM. V dropped 6 bases and J dropped 0 bases, with 21 bases sitting between them. The length of the CDR3 is 18 residues. In nucleotides, the CDR3 is TGTGCCAGCAGCCCTGAGGACATACGAATGTATAGCAATCAGCCCCAGCATTTT. This encodes CASSPEDIRMYSNQPQHF.

V and J are TRBV4-2 and TRBJ2-1; a weak D match, TRBD2 (6 bases). The germline V and J ends were trimmed by 4 bases and 6 bases, with 13 bases remaining between them. The CDR3 runs to 14 residues. The germline V gene has CDR1 LGHNA and CDR2 YNFKEQ. CDR3 DNA: TGTGCCAGCAGCCCTAATCGGGGGTTCAATGAGCAGTTCTTC. Its translation: CASSPNRGFNEQFF.

The chain carries TRBV18 and TRBJ2-1; 10 nucleotides align to TRBD1. There are 16 residues in the CDR3. Germline V gene data show CDR1 as KGHSH and CDR2 as LQKENI. Losses at the gene ends were 2 bases for V and 1 base for J; bases not matched to a gene: 2. For the CDR3, the DNA is TGTGCCAGCTCACCATGGACAGGGGGGTCCTACAATGAGCAGTTCTTC. Protein: CASSPWTGGSYNEQFF.

J is TRBJ1-5 and V is TRBV18; tentative D call: TRBD1 (5 bases). The CDR3 covers 15 residues. Trimming stripped 6 bases from V and 2 bases from J, with 14 bases between. The germline CDR1 and CDR2 sequences are KGHSH and LQKENI. In nucleotides, the CDR3 is TGTGCCAGCTCGCCTGGACAAGTGGGCAATCAGCCCCAGCATTTT. Translated: CASSPGQVGNQPQHF.

The rearrangement joins TRBV6-2 or TRBV6-3 to TRBJ2-3, with 12 bases identical to TRBD2. Trimming at V came to 3 bases and at J to 3 bases, leaving 10 bases not matched to a gene. The CDR3 runs 18 residues. Germline assignment: CDR1 MNHEY and CDR2 SVGEGT. As DNA, the CDR3 is TGTGCCAGCAGTTATCGGACTAGCGGGGTACAGGGAACAGATACGCAGTATTTT. Translated, it gives CASSYRTSGVQGTDTQYF.

This chain links TRBV2 with TRBJ2-1; D gene ambiguous. Between the trimmed V and J ends, which lost 2 bases and 6 bases, there was a span of 14 bases. Germline V gives CDR1 SNHLY, CDR2 FYNNEI. The CDR3 is made up of 15 amino acids. The CDR3 sequence is CASSETLGSRNEQFF. As DNA, the CDR3 is TGTGCCAGCAGTGAAACTTTGGGCAGCCGCAATGAGCAGTTCTTC.

This clone was recorded a few times. The sample contains more than one DNA sequence encoding this CDR3. This chain links TRBV5-1 with TRBJ1-1, with D hard to call. V gave up 2 bases and J gave up 0 bases, with 5 bases separating them. Per germline, CDR1 SGHRS and CDR2 YFSETQ. The CDR3 has 13 amino acids. The CDR3 DNA reads TGCGCCAGCAGCTTACAACTGAACACTGAAGCTTTCTTT. Translated: CASSLQLNTEAFF.

The chain carries TRBV19 and TRBJ1-6; TRBD1 might be the D (6 bases). V was pared by 4 bases and J by 7 bases, with 8 bases between. The CDR3 runs to 13 residues. Germline loops: CDR1 LNHDA, CDR2 SQIVND (reference sequence). The CDR3 nucleotides are TGTGCCAGTAGTACCGGACAGAATTCACCCCTCCACTTT. It translates to CASSTGQNSPLHF. Full variable domain (missing parts from reference TRBV19 and TRBJ1-6): DGGITQSPKYLFRKEGQNVTLSCEQNLNHDAMYWYRQDPGQGLRLIYYSQIVNDFQKGDIAEGYSVSREKKESFPLTVTSAQKNPTAFYLCASSTGQNSPLHFGNGTRLTVT.

The chain couples TRBV5-4 to TRBJ2-1; D possibly corresponds to TRBD2 (6 bases). Germline V gene lookup returns CDR1 SGHNT and CDR2 YYREEE (reference sequence). V gave up 1 base and J gave up 8 bases, with 13 bases separating them. This CDR3 region has 14 residues. The CDR3 nucleotides are TGTGCCAGCAGCTTGTTACTAGCCGGATATGAGCAGTTCTTC. Translating it yields CASSLLLAGYEQFF.

The chain links TRBV2 to TRBJ2-3; 10 nucleotides align to TRBD1. The CDR3 length is 15 residues. The V segment lost 7 bases and the J segment 5 bases; nucleotides outside the gene matches: 9. Looked up from germline, CDR1 is SNHLY and CDR2 is FYNNEI. CDR3: CASTRQGQGLDTQYF. CDR3 nucleotide sequence: TGTGCCAGCACCAGACAGGGACAGGGGCTAGATACGCAGTATTTT.

The V and J genes are TRBV7-8 and TRBJ2-7, with TRBD2 matching over 12 bases. J was trimmed by 1 base and V by 6 bases; bases with no gene match: 7. Germline V lookup: CDR1 SGHVS, CDR2 FQNEAQ. This CDR3 has 16 residues. Here the CDR3 DNA reads TGTGCCAGCAGACCTCCTAGCGGGGGGGCTTCCTACGAGCAGTACTTC. Its translation: CASRPPSGGASYEQYF.

The chain carries TRBV5-6 and TRBJ2-5; D ambiguous. Germline-derived CDR1 and CDR2 are SGHDT and YYEEEE. The CDR3 spans 13 residues. V was pared by 0 bases and J by 5 bases, with 8 bases between. CDR3 nucleotide sequence: TGTGCCAGCAGCTTGGTAGCCCGGGAGACCCAGTACTTC. This gives the protein CASSLVARETQYF.

This chain connects TRBV7-9 to TRBJ2-3, with 7 bases fitting TRBD1. V dropped 1 base and J dropped 10; count of bases not matched to a gene: 17. The CDR3 is 17 residues long. CDR1 SEHNR and CDR2 FQNEAQ come from the germline V gene (reference sequence). In DNA form, the CDR3 reads TGTGCCAGCAGCTTAGGAGGGGACAGCTTTAGATTGGTTGCGCAGTATTTT. Translated: CASSLGGDSFRLVAQYF.

This chain joins TRBV27 and TRBJ2-1; D perhaps matches TRBD1 (6 bases). The CDR3 spans 14 residues. Trimming removed 3 bases at V and 6 bases at J, with 12 bases between. Germline values: CDR1 MNHEY, CDR2 SMNVEV (reference sequence). CDR3 DNA sequence: TGTGCCAGCAGTTTCCTTGGGACACGCAATGAGCAGTTCTTC. It codes for CASSFLGTRNEQFF.

The chain employs TRBV28 and TRBJ2-3; TRBD2 might be the D (6 bases). Per germline, CDR1 MDHEN and CDR2 SYDVKM. The CDR3 is made up of 13 amino acids. The V end was cut by 7 bases, the J end by 1 base, with 9 bases between. This chain's CDR3 is CASKGGGTDTQYF. CDR3 bases: TGTGCCAGCAAGGGCGGGGGCACAGATACGCAGTATTTT.

The genes are TRBV6-6 and TRBJ2-7, with TRBD1 matching over 7 bases. Germline-derived CDR1 and CDR2 are MNHNY and SVGAGI (reference sequence). After removal of 6 bases from V and 3 bases from J, the junction contained 8 bases not matched to a gene. The CDR3 has 14 residues. The CDR3 here is CASSKGAGGYEQYF. The CDR3 bases are TGTGCCAGCAGCAAGGGGGCTGGGGGCTACGAGCAGTACTTC.

The chain links TRBV4-2 to TRBJ1-1, with D perhaps TRBD1 (5 bases). The CDR3 totals 15 residues. From germline, CDR1 is LGHNA and CDR2 YNFKEQ. With 0 bases removed from V and 2 bases from J, the gap between germline ends came to 10 bases. The CDR3 region has the DNA TGTGCCAGCAGCCAAGAGGGCAGGGTAAACACTGAAGCTTTCTTT. Translated: CASSQEGRVNTEAFF.

CDR3: CASSQTAQVYSNQPQHF. The CDR3 nucleotides read TGTGCCAGCAGCCAAACGGCGCAGGTTTATAGCAATCAGCCCCAGCATTTT. The V call is TRBV7-2, the J call TRBJ1-5; D uncertain. CDR3 length equals 17 residues. The V gene lost 5 bases and the J gene lost 0 bases, with 17 bases spanning the gap. CDR1 is SGHTA, CDR2 FQGNSA, per germline.

This clone was seen only a few times. The chain carries TRBV3-1 (or the pseudogene TRBV3-2) and TRBJ1-2; D gene unclear. Germline V gene lookup returns CDR1 LGHDT and CDR2 YNNKEL (reference sequence). The CDR3 has 15 amino acids. Trimming shortened V by 2 bases and J by 8 bases, and 18 bases separated the two germline ends. CDR3 bases: TGTGCCAGCAGCCAATCGGGGTTAGAGCGCATCGGCTACACCTTC. Its protein is CASSQSGLERIGYTF.

The gene calls are TRBV5-6 and TRBJ2-3; perhaps TRBD1 as D (6 bases). The length of the CDR3 is 15 residues. Germline CDR1 reads SGHDT; CDR2 reads YYEEEE. V dropped 4 bases and J dropped 6 bases, with 18 bases sitting between them. CDR3 in amino acids: CASSPRGSPGDTQYF. In DNA form, the CDR3 reads TGTGCCAGCAGCCCCAGGGGTAGCCCGGGGGATACGCAGTATTTT.

In its sample, this clone was seen once. The V gene is TRBV30, the J gene TRBJ1-1; D is possibly TRBD1 (5 bases). There are 12 residues in the CDR3. V was clipped by 2 bases and J by 8 bases, with 12 bases between them. Germline V gene lookup returns CDR1 GTSNPN and CDR2 SVGIG (reference sequence). The CDR3 spells CAWSRQSQEAFF. The CDR3 DNA is TGTGCCTGGAGTCGACAGAGCCAGGAAGCTTTCTTT.